Below, one TCR beta chain is given with its context. Its antigen is not known. Oncomine TCR Beta short-read sequencing was applied to DNA from cultured CD4+ T cells. Via MiXCR, TCRdb re-called the PCR reads, giving one row per CDR3 protein. The sample lists about 26,000 distinct CDR3 sequences, 40% to 45% occurring once. Regarding treatment: approximately nine-day PBMC culture with coronavirus spike peptide pools or control peptides (ViraFEST assay). The data are from a study of vaccination and CD4 T cells after COVID-19. Study conclusions and caveats: Post-vaccination reactive clonotypes (median about 40) did not differ significantly from post-infection (fewer than 24).

The sequencing input was CD4+ T cells from blood, cultured in vitro. The sequence came from a human donor who had recovered from COVID-19.

Here the CDR3 DNA reads TGTGCCAGCAGTTTATTACTCAGGGGCAACTATGGCTACACCTTC. Protein product: CASSLLLRGNYGYTF. The chain recombines TRBV28 with TRBJ1-2; tentatively, D is TRBD1 (6 bases). CDR3 length: 15 amino acids. Germline CDR1 reads MDHEN; CDR2 reads SYDVKM. Trimming stripped 1 base from V and 2 bases from J, with 11 bases between.